This TCR beta chain was sequenced during a study of cytomegalovirus exposure and HLA in healthy donors. General observations from the study: Specific recognition of CMV antigens was confirmed in vitro for a few chains (all CMV-associated).

Measured with immunoSEQ multiplex PCR; TCRdb has only the in-frame clones, and not every one. The sample carries about 40,000 clones, roughly 93% recorded once. Separation from the roughly 670-subject first cohort characterized the roughly 110-subject validation cohort, to which the donors belonged. The CDR3 totals 12 residues. Germline assignment: CDR1 SNHLY and CDR2 FYNNEI. V lost 8 bases to trimming and J lost 3 bases, with 10 bases between them. Note on this clone: Antigen specificity is unknown.

The origin of this receptor is a woman younger than 35 in good health and CMV-seronegative. The sequenced sample consisted of PBMCs. V gene TRBV2 combines with J gene TRBJ2-5, with D possibly TRBD2 on 5 matching bases. The CDR3 bases are TGTGCCAGCGATCGGGAAAAAGAGACCCAGTACTTC. Protein product: CASDREKETQYF. Together with reference TRBV2 and TRBJ2-5, the CDR3 gives the full variable domain: EPEVTQTPSHQVTQMGQEVILRCVPISNHLYFYWYRQILGQKVEFLVSFYNNEISEKSEIFDDQFSVERPDGSNFTLKIRSTKLEDSAMYFCASDREKETQYFGPGTRLLVL.